This T cell receptor (beta chain) was sequenced in a study of identifying expanded T cells in peripheral blood. Points from the study as a whole: Over two and four weeks, about 17 and 20 clones changed, versus around 1.3 between replicates. Clone count variance between approximately two-week samples rose with total template count.

Germline CDR1 MNHEY, CDR2 SVGAGI. V lost 2 bases, J lost 1 base, and 9 bases lay in between. The CDR3 consists of 14 residues. During the collection period, no donor immune events like infections were recorded. TCRdb keeps only in-frame clones here, not all; method: immunoSEQ multiplex PCR. The sample shows roughly 90,000 clones, roughly 81% of them seen only once. With respect to this clone: Its antigen remains unidentified.

The specimen sequenced was blood. This clonotype originated in a person aged 18 to 70 in good health. The chain links TRBV6-5 to TRBJ2-7; unclear D gene. The CDR3 here is CASSYAGRSYEQYF. In DNA form, the CDR3 reads TGTGCCAGCAGTTACGCAGGTCGGTCCTACGAGCAGTACTTC.